The rows below give T cell receptor beta chains drawn from one sample of a study of cytomegalovirus exposure and HLA in healthy donors. The method was immunoSEQ multiplex PCR; TCRdb's version includes in-frame clones alone and lacks a portion of them. The data contain approximately 190,000 clones, 12% of them singletons. Source material: PBMCs. These receptors were taken from a middle-aged man in good health and CMV-seropositive. Both conserved end residues are part of each CDR3. Each record gives: D gene, J gene, V gene, clone size, CDR3 protein, CDR3 DNA. D genes are given only for firm matches. A clone size is listed for some rows: how often the clone was seen (once, few, many), or a class if it is expanded.

NA | TRBJ2-3 | TRBV13 | few | CASSSSKTPMPRDTQYF | TGTGCCAGCAGCTCCTCAAAGACTCCTATGCCAAGAGATACGCAGTATTTT
NA | TRBJ1-1 | TRBV9 | many | CASSVISGANTEAFF | TGTGCCAGCAGCGTCATCTCAGGGGCGAACACTGAAGCTTTCTTT
TRBD2 | TRBJ2-1 | TRBV7-9 | NA | CASTLSGERYEQFF | TGTGCCAGCACCCTTAGCGGGGAGCGTTATGAGCAGTTCTTC
TRBD1 | TRBJ1-2 | TRBV10-3 | NA | CAIRQGARGYTF | TGTGCCATCAGGCAGGGGGCGAGGGGCTACACCTTC
NA | TRBJ1-2 | TRBV5-1 | few | CASSLAGGWVQLDGYTF | TGCGCCAGCAGCTTGGCCGGAGGGTGGGTACAGCTAGATGGCTACACCTTC
TRBD1 | TRBJ1-5 | TRBV6-1 | NA | CASSEPGRGRGSNQPQHF | TGTGCCAGCAGTGAACCCGGCAGGGGGCGCGGAAGCAATCAGCCCCAGCATTTT
TRBD1 | TRBJ2-1 | TRBV30 | few | CAWSPGQASSYNEQFF | TGTGCCTGGAGCCCGGGACAGGCTAGCTCCTACAATGAGCAGTTCTTC
NA | TRBJ2-3 | TRBV7-2 | NA | CASSLLFPGTSTDTQYF | TGTGCCAGCAGCTTACTCTTTCCAGGGACTAGCACAGATACGCAGTATTTT
TRBD1 | TRBJ1-1 | TRBV19 | NA | CASSVGGARTEAFF | TGTGCCAGTAGTGTAGGGGGCGCGAGGACTGAAGCTTTCTTT
NA | TRBJ1-1 | TRBV27 | NA | CASRGRFLGTEAFF | TGTGCCAGTAGGGGTCGTTTTTTGGGCACTGAAGCTTTCTTT
TRBD2 | TRBJ2-2 | TRBV27 | NA | CASSQLAIGGELFF | TGTGCCAGCAGCCAACTAGCGATTGGCGGGGAGCTGTTTTTT
TRBD1 | TRBJ2-5 | TRBV7-2 | NA | CASSLDGGDSKTQYF | TGTGCCAGCAGCTTAGATGGTGGGGACAGTAAGACCCAGTACTTC
TRBD1 | TRBJ2-1 | TRBV2 | NA | CASRVQGGGNEQFF | TGTGCCAGCAGGGTACAGGGGGGTGGTAATGAGCAGTTCTTC
TRBD1 | TRBJ1-2 | TRBV5-6 | few | CASSKTRQGEALGYTF | TGTGCCAGCAGCAAGACTCGACAGGGAGAAGCTCTTGGCTACACCTTC
TRBD1 | TRBJ1-1 | TRBV6-5 | NA | CASSRRGVNTEAFF | TGTGCCAGCAGTCGCAGGGGGGTGAACACTGAAGCTTTCTTT
NA | TRBJ2-6 | TRBV4-3 | few | CASSQGTGANVLTF | TGCGCCAGCAGCCAAGGTACTGGGGCCAACGTCCTGACTTTC
NA | TRBJ2-6 | TRBV14 | few | CASSQEWGRRPGANVLTF | TGTGCCAGCAGCCAAGAGTGGGGGAGGAGGCCTGGGGCCAACGTCCTGACTTTC
NA | TRBJ1-5 | TRBV6-5 | NA | CASRQGNQPQHF | TGTGCCAGCAGACAGGGCAATCAGCCCCAGCATTTT
NA | TRBJ1-5 | TRBV18 | NA | CASSPTGPNQPQHF | TGTGCCAGCTCACCGACAGGACCCAATCAGCCCCAGCATTTT
NA | TRBJ1-1 | TRBV5-4 | NA | CASSLGGLTNTEAFF | TGTGCCAGCAGCTTGGGGGGACTTACGAACACTGAAGCTTTCTTT
NA | TRBJ2-1 | TRBV6-4 | NA | CASSRDRGGNEQFF | TGTGCCAGCAGCCGAGACCGGGGTGGCAATGAGCAGTTCTTC
TRBD2 | TRBJ2-1 | TRBV29-1 | few | CSAGGQYNEQFF | TGCAGCGCGGGGGGGCAGTACAATGAGCAGTTCTTC
NA | TRBJ1-4 | TRBV19 | NA | CASSIGAWAADEKLFF | TGTGCCAGTAGTATAGGGGCCTGGGCAGCAGATGAAAAACTGTTTTTT
TRBD1 | TRBJ2-7 | TRBV7-2 | NA | CASSSSRDRGHYEQYF | TGTGCCAGCAGCTCTAGCCGGGACAGGGGGCACTACGAGCAGTACTTC
NA | TRBJ1-1 | TRBV15 | NA | CATSRSQGLETEAFF | TGTGCCACCAGCAGATCACAGGGCCTGGAGACTGAAGCTTTCTTT
TRBD1 | TRBJ2-3 | TRBV5-1 | NA | CASSTDRGTDTQYF | TGCGCCAGCAGCACGGACAGGGGCACAGATACGCAGTATTTT
NA | TRBJ2-2 | TRBV7-9 | NA | CASSPRGDGELFF | TGTGCCAGCAGCCCCAGGGGGGACGGGGAGCTGTTTTTT
NA | TRBJ2-2 | TRBV6-5 | NA | CASSLLAGTGELFF | TGTGCCAGCAGTCTGTTGGCGGGGACCGGGGAGCTGTTTTTT
TRBD2 | TRBJ2-5 | TRBV4-3 | few | CASSQARASGQETQYF | TGCGCCAGCAGCCAAGCCAGGGCTAGCGGACAAGAGACCCAGTACTTC
NA | TRBJ1-6 | TRBV30 | NA | CAWSSGQHNSPLHF | TGTGCCTGGAGTTCTGGACAGCATAATTCACCCCTCCACTTT
TRBD1 | TRBJ1-4 | TRBV11-2 | NA | CASSSQTGGSEKLFF | TGTGCCAGCAGCTCTCAGACAGGGGGAAGTGAAAAACTGTTTTTT
TRBD2 | TRBJ2-5 | TRBV11-3 | NA | CASSRHRTSDGETQYF | TGTGCCAGCAGCCGACACCGGACTAGCGACGGGGAGACCCAGTACTTC
NA | TRBJ2-3 | TRBV7-8 | few | CASSLADSTDTQYF | TGTGCCAGCAGCTTGGCGGATAGCACAGATACGCAGTATTTT
NA | TRBJ2-5 | TRBV19 | NA | CASSIVTGDQTQYF | TGTGCCAGTAGTATTGTGACTGGCGATCAGACCCAGTACTTC
TRBD2 | TRBJ2-3 | TRBV6-5 | NA | CASRPGGHSTDTQYF | TGTGCCAGCAGGCCGGGGGGGCACAGCACAGATACGCAGTATTTT
NA | TRBJ2-7 | TRBV2 | few | CASSDMGNYEQYF | TGTGCCAGCTCAGACATGGGCAACTACGAGCAGTACTTC
NA | TRBJ1-2 | TRBV6-1 | NA | CASSTGSGLGYTF | TGTGCCAGCAGTACGGGGTCCGGTTTAGGCTACACCTTC